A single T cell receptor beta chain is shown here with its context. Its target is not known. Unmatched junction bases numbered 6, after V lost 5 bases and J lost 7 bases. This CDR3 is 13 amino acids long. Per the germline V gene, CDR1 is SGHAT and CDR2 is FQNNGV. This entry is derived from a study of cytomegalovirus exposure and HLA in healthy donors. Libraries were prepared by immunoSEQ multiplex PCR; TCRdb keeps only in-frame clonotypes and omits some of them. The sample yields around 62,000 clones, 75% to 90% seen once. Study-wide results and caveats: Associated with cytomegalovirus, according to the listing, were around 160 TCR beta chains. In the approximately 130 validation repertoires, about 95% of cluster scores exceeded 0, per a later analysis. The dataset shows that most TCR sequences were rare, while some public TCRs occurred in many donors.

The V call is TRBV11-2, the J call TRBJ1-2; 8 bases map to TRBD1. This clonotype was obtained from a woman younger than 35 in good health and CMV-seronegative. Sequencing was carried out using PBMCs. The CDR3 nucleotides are TGTGCCAGCAGCCCAGGACAGGGCGGTGGCTACACCTTC. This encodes CASSPGQGGGYTF.